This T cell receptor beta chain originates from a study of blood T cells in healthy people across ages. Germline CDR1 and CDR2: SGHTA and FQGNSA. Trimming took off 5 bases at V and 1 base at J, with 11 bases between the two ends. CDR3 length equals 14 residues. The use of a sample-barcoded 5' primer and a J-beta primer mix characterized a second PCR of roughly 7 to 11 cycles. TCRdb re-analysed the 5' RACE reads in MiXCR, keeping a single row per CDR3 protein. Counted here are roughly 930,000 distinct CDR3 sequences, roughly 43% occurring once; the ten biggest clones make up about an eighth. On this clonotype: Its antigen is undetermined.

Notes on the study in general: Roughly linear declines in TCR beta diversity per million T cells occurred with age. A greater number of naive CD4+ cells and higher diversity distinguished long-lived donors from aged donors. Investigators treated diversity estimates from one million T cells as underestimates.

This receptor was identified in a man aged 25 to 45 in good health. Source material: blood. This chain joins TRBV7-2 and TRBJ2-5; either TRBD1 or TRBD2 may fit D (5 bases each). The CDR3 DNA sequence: TGTGCCAGCAGCGTCCAGAGGGGCCAAGAGACCCAGTACTTC. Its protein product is CASSVQRGQETQYF.